The clone carrying this T cell receptor (beta chain) has more than one count but fewer than ten. Germline V lookup: CDR1 LGHDT, CDR2 YNNKEL (reference sequence). Trimming removed 0 bases from V and 0 bases from J, with 5 bases in between. The CDR3 runs 14 residues. The sample belongs to a study of blood T cell repertoires in COVID-19. Overall study context: COVID-19 samples, acute and convalescent, were from the United States, Italy and Spain. The cDNA or gDNA used as material had been derived from T cells, B-cell-depleted T cells, or PBMCs.

Methods used by the authors: Amplification of reference gene primers provided the estimated nucleated cell counts. The data were produced by immunoSEQ multiplex PCR, yet TCRdb's version contains in-frame clones alone and is incomplete. That table supplies the V and J calls and clone size; D and trimming were determined from the DNA. The sample yields approximately 220,000 clones, 65% to 85% seen once. The sample was peripheral blood. The TCR comes from a woman aged 25 to 39 who had recovered from COVID-19. V gene TRBV3-1 (or the pseudogene TRBV3-2) combines with J gene TRBJ1-1; D is unclear. The CDR3 reads CASSQDHMNTEAFF. The DNA of the CDR3 is TGTGCCAGCAGCCAAGACCACATGAACACTGAAGCTTTCTTT.